Below, 29 T cell receptor beta chains from the same sample are listed, as sequenced in a study of cytomegalovirus exposure and HLA in healthy donors. Both 60 Vbeta primers and 13 Jbeta primers went into the PCR. The protocol was immunoSEQ multiplex PCR, while the TCRdb copy is restricted to in-frame clones and leaves out a portion. Among about 64,000 clones listed, over 70% were seen once. The specimen was PBMCs. These receptors were obtained from a male donor in good health and CMV-seropositive.

The genes are TRBV6-6 and TRBJ2-7; unclear D gene. The germline CDR1 and CDR2 sequences are MNHNY and SVGAGI (reference sequence). V lost 0 bases to trimming and J lost 5 bases, with 8 bases between them. The CDR3 is made up of 13 amino acids. CDR3 nucleotides: TGTGCCAGCAGTTACTCGGTTGCGCACGAGCAGTACTTC. This encodes CASSYSVAHEQYF.

The chain is built from TRBV7-2 and TRBJ2-2; 11 positions agree with TRBD2. Germline CDR1 and CDR2: SGHTA and FQGNSA. Germline trimming cut 5 bases from V and 5 bases from J; bases unmatched to any gene: 1. The CDR3 sequence is 14 residues long. The CDR3 spells CASSRLAGTGELFF. The DNA for the CDR3 is TGTGCCAGCAGCCGACTAGCGGGGACCGGGGAGCTGTTTTTT.

The genes are TRBV2 and TRBJ1-2; 9 bases match TRBD1. This CDR3 has 14 amino acids. Trimming cost V 7 bases and J 4 bases; bases outside gene matches: 7. Germline V gene data show CDR1 as SNHLY and CDR2 as FYNNEI. The CDR3 DNA reads TGTGCCAGCACCCCGACAGGGGGAGGCTATGGCTACACCTTC. It yields the protein CASTPTGGGYGYTF.

The chain couples TRBV7-7 to TRBJ2-1; 9 positions agree with TRBD1. This CDR3 is built from 14 residues. V lost 5 bases, J lost 7 bases, and 6 bases stayed unmatched. The germline CDR1 and CDR2 sequences are SSHAT and FNYEAQ (reference sequence). The CDR3 DNA follows: TGTGCCAGCAGCGACCGGGACAGGGTGAATGAGCAGTTCTTC. It is translated as CASSDRDRVNEQFF.

The gene calls are TRBV11-2 and TRBJ2-1; weak D call: TRBD1 (5 bases). V dropped 5 bases and J dropped 8 bases, with 16 bases sitting between them. CDR3 size: 14 residues. Germline V gives CDR1 SGHAT, CDR2 FQNNGV. CDR3 loop: CASSQAQVSHEQFF. The CDR3 nucleotides read TGTGCCAGCAGCCAAGCACAGGTTTCTCATGAGCAGTTCTTC.

This chain links TRBV7-9 with TRBJ2-5; TRBD2 agrees at 7 bases. Germline V CDR1 and CDR2: SEHNR, FQNEAQ (reference sequence). Trimming took 1 base from V and 3 from J; bases not matched to a gene: 14. The CDR3 totals 18 residues. The CDR3 protein is CASSLGDYGLLGEETQYF. The CDR3 DNA sequence: TGTGCCAGCAGCTTAGGGGACTACGGGCTCCTAGGGGAAGAGACCCAGTACTTC. Variable domain in full (rest from reference TRBV7-9 and TRBJ2-5): DTGVSQNPRHKITKRGQNVTFRCDPISEHNRLYWYRQTLGQGPEFLTYFQNEAQLEKSRLLSDRFSAERPKGSFSTLEIQRTEQGDSAMYLCASSLGDYGLLGEETQYFGPGTRLLVL.

The gene calls are TRBV4-2 and TRBJ1-5; D may be TRBD1 (6 bases). The CDR3 runs to 17 residues. CDR1 and CDR2 (germline): LGHNA, YNFKEQ. The V gene lost 0 bases and the J gene lost 1 base, with 13 bases spanning the gap. CDR3 protein: CASSQEVTGKSNQPQHF. The CDR3 bases are TGTGCCAGCAGCCAAGAAGTAACAGGGAAAAGCAATCAGCCCCAGCATTTT.

The chain couples TRBV5-1 to TRBJ2-3; TRBD1 aligns across 10 bases. Losses at the gene ends were 0 bases for V and 4 bases for J; bases not matched to a gene: 8. This CDR3 contains 17 residues. Germline V gene lookup returns CDR1 SGHRS and CDR2 YFSETQ. The CDR3 sequence: CASSLGQGARGPDTQYF. DNA of the CDR3: TGCGCCAGCAGCTTGGGACAGGGGGCGCGTGGCCCAGATACGCAGTATTTT.

The rearrangement links TRBV6-1 to TRBJ2-1, with D hard to call. The CDR3 runs 12 residues. CDR1 is MNHNS, CDR2 SASEGT, per germline. The V gene lost 6 bases and the J gene lost 7 bases, with 10 bases spanning the gap. CDR3 sequence: CASSFIRNEQFF. CDR3 DNA sequence: TGTGCCAGCAGCTTTATCCGGAATGAGCAGTTCTTC.

The rearrangement joins TRBV5-1 to TRBJ2-5; TRBD2 is a possible D gene (7 bases). The CDR3 loop spans 15 amino acids. Germline lookup yields CDR1 SGHRS and CDR2 YFSETQ. Trimming cost V 3 bases and J 2 bases, with 14 bases left between them. This chain's CDR3 is CASSSGGGLQETQYF. Written as DNA, the CDR3 is TGCGCCAGCAGCTCAGGCGGGGGCTTACAAGAGACCCAGTACTTC. Complete variable domain (other parts from reference TRBV5-1 and TRBJ2-5): KAGVTQTPRYLIKTRGQQVTLSCSPISGHRSVSWYQQTPGQGLQFLFEYFSETQRNKGNFPGRFSGRQFSNSRSEMNVSTLELGDSALYLCASSSGGGLQETQYFGPGTRLLVL.

This chain uses TRBV4-2 with TRBJ2-7; 7 bases line up with TRBD1. The CDR3 runs to 16 residues. Germline CDR1 LGHNA, CDR2 YNFKEQ. V dropped 3 bases and J dropped 6; count of bases not matched to a gene: 14. CDR3 in DNA: TGTGCCAGCAGCCAGACAGGGTTCGCCTCTGCTCTCGAGCAGTACTTC. This sequence encodes CASSQTGFASALEQYF.

This chain links TRBV2 with TRBJ2-7; possible D gene TRBD1, 5 bases. CDR3 length: 13 residues. The ends were cut back, 3 bases at V and 6 bases at J, with 12 bases in the middle. Germline CDR1 SNHLY, CDR2 FYNNEI. This CDR3 reads CASSEEGASEQYF. The CDR3 nucleotides are TGTGCCAGCAGTGAGGAAGGGGCGTCCGAGCAGTACTTC.

The chain employs TRBV10-3 and TRBJ1-1, with 10 positions matching TRBD1. The CDR3 spans 17 residues. Germline V gene data show CDR1 as ENHRY and CDR2 as SYGVKD. The ends lost 0 bases at V and 11 bases at J; junction bases unmatched: 15. Written as DNA, the CDR3 is TGTGCCATCAGTGAGTCCCCTTTAGGACAGGGGGAGGTGACGGCTTTCTTT. The encoded protein is CAISESPLGQGEVTAFF.

The genes are TRBV4-3 and TRBJ1-2; a possible D gene is TRBD1 (6 bases). Germline V gene sequence: CDR1 LGHNA, CDR2 YSLEER. The CDR3 runs to 17 residues. V gave up 0 bases and J gave up 4 bases, with 18 bases separating them. In DNA form, the CDR3 reads TGCGCCAGCAGCCAAGATCCCCTCGGGGGGGGCGGCTATGGCTACACCTTC. It specifies CASSQDPLGGGGYGYTF.

The chain uses TRBV9 and TRBJ2-5; 7 bases map to TRBD1. The CDR3 extends over 15 amino acids. In germline, CDR1 is SGDLS, CDR2 YYNGEE. V was clipped by 3 bases and J by 1 base; unmatched bases: 6. DNA for the CDR3: TGTGCCAGCAGCGAGACAGGGTGGGGCCAAGAGACCCAGTACTTC. This translates into CASSETGWGQETQYF.

This clone has only one observation. The V gene is TRBV6-5, the J gene TRBJ2-3; D is ambiguous. V lost 6 bases, J lost 2 bases, and 6 bases lay in between. The CDR3 has 12 residues. Germline CDR1 is MNHEY and CDR2 is SVGAGI. The CDR3 region is CASSDTTDTQYF. DNA of the CDR3: TGTGCCAGCAGCGACACCACAGATACGCAGTATTTT.

This sequence joins TRBV6-5 and TRBJ2-2; no definite D call. Germline CDR1 reads MNHEY; CDR2 reads SVGAGI. Between the trimmed V and J ends, which lost 4 bases and 1 base, there was a span of 7 bases. There are 14 residues in the CDR3. The CDR3 loop is CASSLQLNTGELFF. The DNA for the CDR3 is TGTGCCAGCAGTTTGCAGTTGAACACCGGGGAGCTGTTTTTT.

This clone is a singleton in its sample. V gene TRBV4-3 combines with J gene TRBJ2-3, with D perhaps TRBD2 (7 bases). Trimming took off 6 bases at V and 4 bases at J, with 17 bases between the two ends. The germline V gene encodes CDR1 LGHNA and CDR2 YSLEER. The CDR3 loop spans 15 amino acids. CDR3 loop: CASSGKGGASDTQYF. The CDR3 DNA is TGCGCCAGCAGTGGGAAGGGGGGGGCCTCAGATACGCAGTATTTT.

This clone has just one count. This rearrangement joins TRBV9 to TRBJ1-3; unclear D gene. From germline, CDR1 is SGDLS and CDR2 YYNGEE. The CDR3 extends over 15 amino acids. Trimming shortened V by 0 bases and J by 9 bases, and 16 bases separated the two germline ends. As DNA, the CDR3 is TGTGCCAGCAGCGTAGAAGTCGGGGTGGGCAGCACCATATATTTT. This encodes CASSVEVGVGSTIYF.

This clone was seen once. This chain joins TRBV9 and TRBJ1-4; weak D call: TRBD1 (5 bases). V dropped 4 bases and J dropped 7 bases, with 14 bases sitting between them. From germline, CDR1 is SGDLS and CDR2 YYNGEE. The length of the CDR3 is 14 residues. DNA for the CDR3: TGTGCCAGCAGCAGAGGAGTGGGGCTTGAAAAACTGTTTTTT. The encoded protein is CASSRGVGLEKLFF.

The chain uses TRBV12-5 and TRBJ2-1; a possible D gene is TRBD2 (5 bases). V lost 4 bases, J lost 6 bases, and 13 bases lay in between. The length of the CDR3 is 14 residues. Germline CDR1 is LGHNT and CDR2 is FRNRAP. The CDR3 reads CASGYAGLSNEQFF. DNA for the CDR3: TGTGCTAGTGGTTACGCAGGACTGTCCAATGAGCAGTTCTTC.

The V gene is TRBV29-1, the J gene TRBJ1-2; unclear D gene. Trimming took 1 base from V and 7 from J, leaving 7 bases between them. The CDR3 extends over 11 amino acids. Germline assignment: CDR1 SQVTM and CDR2 ANQGSEA. The CDR3 DNA reads as TGCAGCGTTGAAGGAGACATTGGCTACACCTTC. Translation gives CSVEGDIGYTF. Using reference TRBV29-1 and TRBJ1-2 for the parts outside the CDR3, the full variable domain is SAVISQKPSRDICQRGTSLTIQCQVDSQVTMMFWYRQQPGQSLTLIATANQGSEATYESGFVIDKFPISRPNLTFSTLTVSNMSPEDSSIYLCSVEGDIGYTFGSGTRLTVV.

The chain is built from TRBV19 and TRBJ2-5, with a weak D call TRBD1 (6 bases). This CDR3 has 13 amino acids. Germline V gives CDR1 LNHDA, CDR2 SQIVND (reference sequence). V dropped 5 bases and J dropped 4 bases, with 11 bases sitting between them. CDR3 DNA: TGTGCCAGTAGTGGCTTCAGGGGAGAGACCCAGTACTTC. Amino acid sequence: CASSGFRGETQYF.

Only a few counts were recorded for this clone. The chain uses TRBV2 and TRBJ2-7, with D perhaps TRBD1 (6 bases). With 3 bases removed from V and 2 bases from J, the gap between germline ends came to 11 bases. The CDR3 runs to 14 residues. Germline assignment: CDR1 SNHLY and CDR2 FYNNEI. CDR3: CASSETGGPYEQYF. As DNA, the CDR3 is TGTGCCAGCAGTGAGACTGGGGGCCCCTACGAGCAGTACTTC.

This rearrangement joins TRBV7-3 to TRBJ2-3; 10 nucleotides agree with TRBD2. The junction had 9 bases not matched to a gene; V was cut back by 5 bases and J by 4 bases. This CDR3 is built from 16 residues. CDR1 and CDR2 (germline): SGHTA, FQGTGA. The CDR3 sequence: CASSPVAGGGSDTQYF. The DNA of the CDR3 is TGTGCCAGCAGCCCTGTAGCGGGAGGAGGGTCAGATACGCAGTATTTT. The complete variable domain, with remaining parts taken from reference TRBV7-3 and TRBJ2-3, reads GAGVSQTPSNKVTEKGKYVELRCDPISGHTALYWYRQSLGQGPEFLIYFQGTGAADDSGLPNDRFFAVRPEGSVSTLKIQRTERGDSAVYLCASSPVAGGGSDTQYFGPGTRLTVL.

V is TRBV7-9 and J is TRBJ2-3; D is possibly TRBD2 (7 bases). Trimming took off 1 base at V and 5 bases at J, with 13 bases between the two ends. Germline loops: CDR1 SEHNR, CDR2 FQNEAQ (reference sequence). The CDR3 spans 15 residues. The CDR3 loop is CASSLVGGPGDTQYF. The CDR3 nucleotides are TGTGCCAGCAGCTTAGTGGGGGGGCCTGGAGATACGCAGTATTTT.

The rearrangement links TRBV5-1 to TRBJ2-5; 12 bases are a match to TRBD2. Germline CDR1 SGHRS, CDR2 YFSETQ. The V segment lost 0 bases and the J segment 5 bases; nucleotides outside the gene matches: 8. The CDR3 totals 17 residues. DNA for the CDR3: TGCGCCAGCAGCTTGGCTGCTAGCGGGGGGGCAAAGGAGACCCAGTACTTC. Translated, it gives CASSLAASGGAKETQYF.

The genes are TRBV4-3 and TRBJ2-5, with 7 bases lining up with TRBD2. The germline CDR1 and CDR2 sequences are LGHNA and YSLEER. V was pared by 3 bases and J by 2 bases, with 6 bases of the junction left unmatched. There are 15 residues in the CDR3. As DNA, the CDR3 is TGCGCCAGCAGCCAGTTCGCTAGCGGACAAGAGACCCAGTACTTC. Its translation: CASSQFASGQETQYF.

The CDR3 DNA follows: TGTGCCATCAGAGGACAGGGGGATCAGCCCCAGCATTTT. It yields the protein CAIRGQGDQPQHF. The chain employs TRBV10-3 and TRBJ1-5; 10 bases map to TRBD1. This CDR3 has 13 residues. Trimming took 6 bases from V and 5 from J; bases not matched to a gene: 1. CDR1 and CDR2 from the germline V gene are ENHRY and SYGVKD.